The sequence of this T cell receptor beta chain was determined in a study of T cells in Graves' hyperthyroidism and ophthalmopathy. Study outcomes and limitations: Most thyroid clonotypes with frequency above 0.001 were detected in blood.

Patients were excluded for uncontrolled infection, other autoimmune disease, pregnancy or lactation. The authors took PBMCs from over 8.5 ml fresh peripheral blood. Unmatched junction bases numbered 2, after V lost 4 bases and J lost 2 bases. Germline CDR1 and CDR2: SQVTM and ANQGSEA. The CDR3 extends over 14 amino acids. With respect to this clonotype: Its antigen is as yet unknown.

Researchers amplified the TCR beta CDR3 regions from RNA transcripts. RT-PCR in the first round (using the HTBI primer set) targeted the TCR CDR3. TCRdb called the multiplex PCR reads again in MiXCR, with one record for every CDR3 protein. This table has around 340,000 distinct CDR3 sequences, around 17% appearing once. The TCR comes from a man aged 30 to 45 with Graves' hyperthyroidism. Sequenced input: blood. This chain connects TRBV29-1 to TRBJ2-1, with TRBD2 matching over 10 bases. The CDR3 nucleotides are TGCAGCGTTGTTAGCGGGAGGCCCTACAATGAGCAGTTCTTC. Protein: CSVVSGRPYNEQFF.